This T cell receptor beta chain was recorded in a study of CD8 T cells in ankylosing spondylitis. Trimming pared 0 bases from V and 4 bases from J, leaving 10 bases between. This CDR3 region has 15 residues. The V gene's germline CDR1 is SGDLS and CDR2 YYNGEE. A few counts support this clonotype. In TCRdb, the 5' RACE reads were re-called with MiXCR into one record per CDR3 protein. The table has about 25,000 distinct CDR3 sequences, just over 2.5% seen once. The specimen was blood, either unsorted or a sorted T cell fraction (not recorded which). This sequence joins TRBV9 and TRBJ2-2; perhaps TRBD1 as D (6 bases). The TCR originated in a female donor with ankylosing spondylitis or in good health (not recorded which). The CDR3, as DNA: TGTGCCAGCAGCGTAGACCAGGGGAGCACCGGGGAGCTGTTTTTT. This encodes CASSVDQGSTGELFF. The variable domain in full, with the rest retrieved from reference TRBV9 and TRBJ2-2, is DSGVTQTPKHLITATGQRVTLRCSPRSGDLSVYWYQQSLDQGLQFLIQYYNGEERAKGNILERFSAQQFPDLHSELNLSSLELGDSALYFCASSVDQGSTGELFFGEGSRLTVL.